One sample yielded the 31 T cell receptor beta chains listed below, sequenced in a study of T cell repertoires in cytomegalovirus infection. MiXCR, applied by TCRdb to the reads, yields one record per CDR3 protein. The data contain 830,000 or so distinct CDR3 sequences, 30% to 35% of them singletons. For these receptors, no antigen is known. Sequences were derived from cultured CD8+ T cells from PBMCs, sampled from culture after CMV antigen stimulation. The receptors derive from a human donor in good health (CMV status not recorded). Some clones in this sample may be carry-over from other donors' samples.

This clonotype has just a few counts. The chain carries TRBV12-3 or TRBV12-4 and TRBJ1-2; 7 bases are a match to TRBD1. The length of the CDR3 is 11 residues. J gave up 7 bases and V 10 bases, and 6 bases lay outside the gene matches. DNA of the CDR3: TGTGCCACTGGGAGGGGGCCTGGCTACACCTTC. Protein: CATGRGPGYTF.

This clonotype was seen a handful of times. The chain uses TRBV10-3 and TRBJ2-5; D might be TRBD1 or TRBD2, each matching 6 bases. CDR1 and CDR2 from the germline V gene are ENHRY and SYGVKD. Trimming took 3 bases from V and 1 from J, leaving 18 bases between them. CDR3 size: 17 residues. Written as DNA, the CDR3 is TGTGCCATCAGTGAAGTATCAGGAGGGGGGCCCCAAGAGACCCAGTACTTC. Its translation is CAISEVSGGGPQETQYF.

This clonotype was observed a handful of times. V usage is TRBV27 and J usage is TRBJ2-1; 7 positions agree with TRBD1. The V gene end was trimmed by 3 bases and the J gene end by 2 bases; junction bases not matched to a gene: 7. Germline V lookup: CDR1 MNHEY, CDR2 SMNVEV (reference sequence). The CDR3 runs to 16 residues. The CDR3 loop reads CASSFEATGTYNEQFF. The CDR3 nucleotides are TGTGCCAGCAGTTTCGAAGCGACAGGGACCTACAATGAGCAGTTCTTC.

This clonotype was counted between two and nine times. V and J are TRBV4-3 and TRBJ2-3, with no clear D. Deletions cut 0 bases from V and 2 bases from J, with 15 bases between. Germline CDR1 is LGHNA and CDR2 is YSLEER. The CDR3 is made up of 17 amino acids. The CDR3 nucleotides are TGCGCCAGCAGCCAAGATCACGGTACTCCACTCACAGATACGCAGTATTTT. Its protein product is CASSQDHGTPLTDTQYF.

This chain links TRBV6-5 with TRBJ2-2; no firm D call. Looked up from germline, CDR1 is MNHEY and CDR2 is SVGAGI. CDR3 size: 15 residues. V lost 1 base and J 1 base, leaving 7 bases between the germline ends. The CDR3 bases are TGTGCCAGCAGTTACTATTACCAGAACACCGGGGAGCTGTTTTTT. Its translation is CASSYYYQNTGELFF.

This clonotype was counted a few times. The rearrangement joins TRBV6-5 to TRBJ1-4; the D is unclear. V lost 2 bases and J lost 8, with 9 bases in between. The CDR3 is 13 residues long. The germline V gene encodes CDR1 MNHEY and CDR2 SVGAGI. DNA of the CDR3: TGTGCCAGCAGTTACCCCCCCGGGGAAAAACTGTTTTTT. This sequence encodes CASSYPPGEKLFF.

This clonotype was seen only once. The CDR3 reads CASSDEGQDDTGELFF. CDR3 DNA: TGTGCCAGCAGTGATGAGGGACAGGATGACACCGGGGAGCTGTTTTTT. The chain carries TRBV25-1 and TRBJ2-2, with 8 nucleotides matching TRBD1. J lost 3 bases, V lost 3 bases, and 6 bases had no gene match. The CDR3 contains 16 residues. CDR1 and CDR2 (germline): MGHDK, SYGVNS. The full variable domain, rest sourced from reference TRBV25-1 and TRBJ2-2, is EADIYQTPRYLVIGTGKKITLECSQTMGHDKMYWYQQDPGMELHLIHYSYGVNSTEKGDLSSESTVSRIRTEHFPLTLESARPSHTSQYLCASSDEGQDDTGELFFGEGSRLTVL.

This clonotype was observed a few times. This rearrangement joins TRBV7-2 to TRBJ1-6; D ambiguous. The CDR3 contains 14 residues. V lost 8 bases, J lost 1 base, and 9 bases lay in between. CDR1 SGHTA and CDR2 FQGNSA come from the germline V gene. The CDR3 region has the DNA TGTGCCAGCGGCGGGAGGTCCTATAATTCACCCCTCCACTTT. This gives the protein CASGGRSYNSPLHF.

This clonotype was counted a few times. CDR3 sequence (DNA): TGTGCCAGCAGCCAAGTCCTCTCCCTCAGTGGGGATACGCAGTATTTT. Residues: CASSQVLSLSGDTQYF. V is TRBV4-2 and J is TRBJ2-3, with D uncertain. The CDR3 length is 16 residues. Germline CDR1 and CDR2: LGHNA and YNFKEQ. V shed 1 base and J shed 6 bases, with 17 bases lying between them.

A few counts support this clonotype. The rearrangement links TRBV6-2 or TRBV6-3 to TRBJ1-6, with TRBD1 as a possible D gene (5 bases). V lost 0 bases and J 7 bases, leaving 10 bases between the germline ends. This CDR3 is 15 amino acids long. Germline assignment: CDR1 MNHEY and CDR2 SVGEGT. DNA for the CDR3: TGTGCCAGCAGTTACTCGCCAGGGTTGAATTCACCCCTCCACTTT. Translation gives CASSYSPGLNSPLHF.

This clonotype was detected many times. The CDR3 nucleotides are TGTGCCAGCAGGCCTCTCGGGTCACAAGGATCTGAAGCTTTCTTT. Its translation is CASRPLGSQGSEAFF. The V and J genes are TRBV6-1 and TRBJ1-1, with D unclear. CDR1 is MNHNS and CDR2 is SASEGT in the germline V gene. V lost 6 bases and J lost 6, with 20 bases in between. The CDR3 is 15 residues long.

A note on this clonotype: Its ends do not fully match the called genes, so a read error is possible. Here the CDR3 DNA reads TGTGCCAGCAGCTTAGCGAGGGACAGGGGTAACACCCGGGAGCTGTTTTTT. Residues: CASSLARDRGNTRELFF. The genes are TRBV7-2 and TRBJ2-2, with 10 bases that match TRBD1. This CDR3 has 17 amino acids. From germline, CDR1 is SGHTA and CDR2 FQGNSA.

Note on this clonotype: One base away lies a much larger clone, so this may be a sequencing read error. The chain couples TRBV6-6 to TRBJ1-5; D remains ambiguous. Per germline, CDR1 MNHNY and CDR2 SVGAGI (reference sequence). This CDR3 is 13 amino acids long. CDR3 sequence reads: CASSRRLNQPLHF. CDR3 DNA sequence: TGTGCCAGCAGTCGCAGACTCAATCAGCCCCTGCATTTT.

V gene TRBV6-6 combines with J gene TRBJ2-7, with D possibly being TRBD2 (5 bases). Germline CDR1 MNHNY, CDR2 SVGAGI (reference sequence). V was trimmed by 5 bases and J by 2 bases, leaving 13 bases between them. The CDR3 sequence is 14 residues long. In nucleotides, the CDR3 is TGTGCCAGCAGTGACCGGACGGGAACCTACGAGCAGTACTTC. This translates into CASSDRTGTYEQYF.

This rearrangement joins TRBV27 to TRBJ2-3, with D perhaps assigned TRBD1 or TRBD2 (5 bases each). CDR3 length: 15 amino acids. V was cut by 0 bases and J by 13 bases, with 20 bases left in between. CDR1 is MNHEY, CDR2 SMNVEV, per germline (reference sequence). CDR3 in amino acids: CASSLSSDTGTSEYF. The CDR3 DNA sequence: TGTGCCAGCAGTTTATCCTCGGACACCGGGACGTCGGAGTATTTT.

This clonotype has just a few counts. V gene TRBV5-5 combines with J gene TRBJ1-5; TRBD1 matches 7 bases. The V and J ends lost 4 bases and 3 bases, in that order; junction bases with no gene match: 7. The CDR3 length is 15 residues. Germline V gene lookup returns CDR1 SGHKS and CDR2 YYEKEE (reference sequence). This chain's CDR3 is CASSEYRGDNQPQHF. The CDR3 DNA follows: TGTGCCAGCAGCGAATACAGGGGCGACAATCAGCCCCAGCATTTT.

The rearrangement uses TRBV4-1 and TRBJ1-4; D gene unclear. Trimming pared 6 bases from V and 7 bases from J, leaving 15 bases between. The V gene's germline CDR1 is MGHRA and CDR2 YSYEKL. The CDR3 is 14 residues long. CDR3: CASRVKPESEKLFF. DNA for the CDR3: TGCGCCAGCAGAGTGAAGCCAGAGAGTGAAAAACTGTTTTTT.

The gene calls are TRBV27 and TRBJ2-2, with no clear D. This CDR3 spans 13 amino acids. Germline values: CDR1 MNHEY, CDR2 SMNVEV (reference sequence). Trimming removed 3 bases from V and 5 bases from J, with 7 bases in between. The CDR3 loop is CASSFGRTGELFF. As DNA, the CDR3 is TGTGCCAGCAGTTTTGGTCGGACCGGGGAGCTGTTTTTT.

This clonotype came up a few times. This chain links TRBV4-1 with TRBJ2-1; a possible D gene is TRBD2 (6 bases). This CDR3 is 17 amino acids long. V lost 3 bases and J 0 bases, leaving 15 bases between the germline ends. From germline, CDR1 is MGHRA and CDR2 YSYEKL. CDR3 region: CASSHGGAGSSYNEQFF. Written as DNA, the CDR3 is TGCGCCAGCAGCCACGGCGGGGCAGGCAGCTCCTACAATGAGCAGTTCTTC.

This clonotype showed up many times. V and J are TRBV27 and TRBJ2-7; 10 bases fit TRBD1. There are 15 residues in the CDR3. V was clipped by 5 bases and J by 2 bases; unmatched bases: 6. Germline CDR1 reads MNHEY; CDR2 reads SMNVEV (reference sequence). The CDR3 bases are TGTGCCAGCAGTACCGGGACAGGGGCCCCCTACGAGCAGTACTTC. This translates into CASSTGTGAPYEQYF.

The sample holds a few counts of this clonotype. The chain joins TRBV29-1 to TRBJ2-2; either TRBD1 or TRBD2 may fit D (5 bases each). The CDR3 has 13 amino acids. Germline values: CDR1 SQVTM, CDR2 ANQGSEA. V lost 6 bases and J 2 bases, leaving 10 bases between the germline ends. The CDR3 spells CSVAGANTGELFF. The CDR3 DNA reads TGCAGCGTCGCCGGGGCTAACACCGGGGAGCTGTTTTTT.

The chain is built from TRBV7-9 and TRBJ2-3; D remains unclear. CDR1 and CDR2 (germline): SEHNR, FQNEAQ (reference sequence). Trimming removed 5 bases from V and 6 bases from J, with 21 bases in between. The CDR3 is 16 amino acids. The CDR3 nucleotides read TGTGCCAGCAGCAGCCGGCCCCAGACCGGAGCGGATACGCAGTATTTT. Its protein is CASSSRPQTGADTQYF.

The chain has TRBV18 and TRBJ2-5; the match to TRBD2 covers 7 bases. The ends lost 1 base at V and 6 bases at J; junction bases unmatched: 5. Germline lookup yields CDR1 KGHSH and CDR2 LQKENI. The CDR3 length is 14 residues. CDR3 loop: CASSPRGGEKTQYF. The CDR3, as DNA: TGTGCCAGCTCACCACGCGGGGGTGAAAAGACCCAGTACTTC. The full variable domain, with the rest looked up from reference TRBV18 and TRBJ2-5, is NAGVMQNPRHLVRRRGQEARLRCSPMKGHSHVYWYRQLPEEGLKFMVYLQKENIIDESGMPKERFSAEFPKEGPSILRIQQVVRGDSAAYFCASSPRGGEKTQYFGPGTRLLVL.

There are a few counts of this clonotype. The chain combines TRBV6-2 or TRBV6-3 with TRBJ2-2; a weak D match, TRBD1 (5 bases). The CDR3 has 14 amino acids. Trimming took 2 bases from V and 1 from J, leaving 5 bases between them. Germline lookup yields CDR1 MNHEY and CDR2 SVGEGT. CDR3 nucleotides: TGTGCCAGCAGTTACGACAGGAACACCGGGGAGCTGTTTTTT. Translated, it gives CASSYDRNTGELFF.

This clonotype was observed at least ten times. V usage is TRBV7-9 and J usage is TRBJ2-3; 7 nucleotides align to TRBD1. J was trimmed by 4 bases and V by 5 bases; bases with no gene match: 9. The CDR3 loop spans 15 amino acids. The V gene's germline CDR1 is SEHNR and CDR2 FQNEAQ (reference sequence). CDR3 residues: CASSLGTDFSDTQYF. CDR3 sequence (DNA): TGTGCCAGCAGCCTAGGGACAGATTTCTCAGATACGCAGTATTTT.

This clonotype came up a few times. The chain couples TRBV10-3 to TRBJ1-1; D call uncertain. Germline V gene lookup returns CDR1 ENHRY and CDR2 SYGVKD. V was trimmed by 4 bases and J by 1 base, leaving 13 bases between them. This CDR3 contains 15 residues. The CDR3 is CAISGVLRKNTEAFF. Written as DNA, the CDR3 is TGTGCCATCAGTGGCGTTTTACGCAAGAACACTGAAGCTTTCTTT.

There are many counts of this clonotype. The chain uses TRBV12-3 or TRBV12-4 and TRBJ1-5, with 9 bases fitting TRBD1. Unmatched junction bases numbered 4, after V lost 3 bases and J lost 7 bases. The CDR3 runs 14 residues. The CDR3 here is CASSLGQGHQPQHF. The CDR3 coding sequence is TGTGCCAGCAGTTTGGGACAGGGCCACCAGCCCCAGCATTTT.

The chain combines TRBV7-9 with TRBJ2-3, with TRBD2 identical over 9 bases. J lost 1 base, V lost 4 bases, and 12 bases had no gene match. This CDR3 is 18 amino acids long. From germline, CDR1 is SEHNR and CDR2 FQNEAQ (reference sequence). The CDR3 spells CASSSRAGGISGTDTQYF. Here the CDR3 DNA reads TGTGCCAGCAGCTCCCGGGCGGGGGGGATATCGGGCACAGATACGCAGTATTTT.

A note on this clonotype: It may be a read error: a sequence one base away is much more abundant. The rearrangement links TRBV7-8 to TRBJ2-7; a possible D gene is TRBD1 (7 bases). The CDR3 loop spans 16 amino acids. Germline V gives CDR1 SGHVS, CDR2 FQNEAQ. V lost 0 bases to trimming and J lost 6 bases, with 18 bases between them. The CDR3 loop reads CASSLARGQTVGEQYV. The CDR3 DNA reads as TGTGCCAGCAGCTTAGCGCGGGGACAGACTGTGGGCGAGCAGTACGTC.

The chain is built from TRBV2 and TRBJ2-3, with a weak D call TRBD1 (6 bases). Germline V gene data show CDR1 as SNHLY and CDR2 as FYNNEI. The V gene lost 7 bases and the J gene lost 0 bases, with 11 bases spanning the gap. The CDR3 totals 14 residues. CDR3: CASIGQLSTDTQYF. For the CDR3, the DNA is TGTGCCAGCATTGGACAGCTTAGCACAGATACGCAGTATTTT.

This clonotype has a handful of counts. The rearrangement joins TRBV7-3 to TRBJ2-3; TRBD1 is a possible D gene (6 bases). With 1 base removed from V and 5 bases from J, the gap between germline ends came to 25 bases. Germline V gives CDR1 SGHTA, CDR2 FQGTGA. The CDR3 runs to 19 residues. CDR3 nucleotides: TGTGCCAGCAGCTTAAGGCCAGGGGTGGGACCCTTCGGGGAAGATACGCAGTATTTT. It specifies CASSLRPGVGPFGEDTQYF.